Shown below are 25 T cell receptor beta chains from a single sample sequenced in a study of cytomegalovirus exposure and HLA in healthy donors. The PCR was carried out with 60 Vbeta primers and 13 Jbeta primers. TCRdb keeps only in-frame clones here, not all; method: immunoSEQ multiplex PCR. Here the sample spans roughly 95,000 clones, roughly 82% being singletons. Input material: PBMCs. Every receptor here comes from a man younger than 40 in good health and CMV-seropositive.

The rearrangement uses TRBV5-1 and TRBJ1-1; TRBD1 matches at 8 bases. Losses at the gene ends were 2 bases for V and 4 bases for J; bases not matched to a gene: 4. The CDR3 contains 14 residues. Per the germline V gene, CDR1 is SGHRS and CDR2 is YFSETQ. The CDR3 DNA reads TGCGCCAGCAGCTTCAGGGGGCTCGGCACTGAAGCTTTCTTT. The encoded protein is CASSFRGLGTEAFF.

CDR3 sequence: CASILHTDSTGELFF. CDR3 DNA sequence: TGTGCCAGCATTTTACATACAGATTCCACCGGGGAGCTGTTTTTT. The chain uses TRBV6-5 and TRBJ2-2; D gene ambiguous. Trimming took off 7 bases at V and 4 bases at J, with 16 bases between the two ends. CDR1 is MNHEY and CDR2 is SVGAGI in the germline V gene. The CDR3 totals 15 residues.

The V gene is TRBV28, the J gene TRBJ2-3; tentatively, D is TRBD2 (6 bases). The CDR3 has 17 amino acids. Per germline, CDR1 MDHEN and CDR2 SYDVKM. V was trimmed by 5 bases and J by 2 bases, leaving 20 bases between them. The CDR3 bases are TGTGCCAGCAGTCCACCCCCCGGGAGCAGGGACACAGATACGCAGTATTTT. The encoded protein is CASSPPPGSRDTDTQYF.

This clone was picked up one time. The chain has TRBV19 and TRBJ1-5; 8 bases are a match to TRBD1. Germline assignment: CDR1 LNHDA and CDR2 SQIVND (reference sequence). V was clipped by 3 bases and J by 5 bases; unmatched bases: 15. The CDR3 covers 18 residues. The DNA for the CDR3 is TGTGCCAGTAGTATGAGTAGGATGAGGACAGGGTATCATCAGCCCCAGCATTTT. The encoded protein is CASSMSRMRTGYHQPQHF.

The gene calls are TRBV28 and TRBJ2-6; D is perhaps TRBD2 (7 bases). V was cut by 6 bases and J by 4 bases, with 22 bases left in between. In germline, CDR1 is MDHEN, CDR2 SYDVKM. The CDR3 has 18 residues. In DNA, the CDR3 is TGTGCCAGCAGAGGGGGGGAGGGCTCTCGGCGCGGGGCCAACGTCCTGACTTTC. Protein product: CASRGGEGSRRGANVLTF.

The chain combines TRBV5-1 with TRBJ2-2; D gene ambiguous. Trimming removed 0 bases at V and 4 bases at J, with 7 bases between. This CDR3 region has 14 residues. Germline CDR1 is SGHRS and CDR2 is YFSETQ. CDR3 residues: CASSLGRSTGELFF. As DNA, the CDR3 is TGCGCCAGCAGCTTGGGGCGGAGCACCGGGGAGCTGTTTTTT.

This chain connects TRBV7-2 to TRBJ2-7, with TRBD1 as a possible D gene (6 bases). This CDR3 is built from 15 residues. V shed 4 bases and J shed 6 bases, with 19 bases lying between them. Looked up from germline, CDR1 is SGHTA and CDR2 is FQGNSA. This CDR3 is CASSSPRQGFVEQYF. The CDR3 DNA reads as TGTGCCAGCAGCTCCCCGCGGCAGGGGTTTGTCGAGCAGTACTTC.

This clone was observed once. The chain is built from TRBV21-1 and TRBJ2-2; the D call in the table, TRBD1, was not verified against the DNA. TRBV21-1 is classified as a pseudogene. The length of the CDR3 is 15 residues. In DNA, the CDR3 is TGTGCCAGCAGCACCCCCCCGGACAGGGCCGGGGAGCTGTTTTTT. Translated: CASSTPPDRAGELFF.

This chain links TRBV5-1 with TRBJ2-7, with TRBD1 identical over 12 bases. J gave up 1 base and V 0 bases, and 11 bases lay outside the gene matches. Germline V gene data show CDR1 as SGHRS and CDR2 as YFSETQ. The CDR3 loop spans 19 amino acids. CDR3 DNA sequence: TGCGCCAGCAGCTTGGAAGGGGTGGGACAGGGGGCGACTTCCTACGAGCAGTACTTC. This translates into CASSLEGVGQGATSYEQYF.

A single count supports this clone. The chain couples TRBV11-2 to TRBJ2-6, with a weak D call TRBD1 (6 bases). Trimming stripped 5 bases from V and 1 base from J, with 18 bases between. Germline V gene sequence: CDR1 SGHAT, CDR2 FQNNGV. This CDR3 has 18 amino acids. CDR3 protein: CASSGLRTDGSGANVLTF. In DNA, the CDR3 is TGTGCCAGCAGCGGACTCCGGACAGACGGATCTGGGGCCAACGTCCTGACTTTC.

The chain links TRBV5-4 to TRBJ2-1; no reliable D call. The germline gives CDR1 SGHNT, CDR2 YYREEE (reference sequence). This CDR3 has 15 amino acids. V was cut by 0 bases and J by 0 bases, with 7 bases left in between. The CDR3: CASSLGRSSYNEQFF. CDR3 DNA sequence: TGTGCCAGCAGCTTGGGTCGGAGCTCCTACAATGAGCAGTTCTTC.

In its sample, this clone was seen a few times. The chain recombines TRBV11-2 with TRBJ2-1; D is uncertain. Per the germline V gene, CDR1 is SGHAT and CDR2 is FQNNGV. The CDR3 is 16 residues long. The germline V and J ends were trimmed by 0 bases and 0 bases, with 9 bases remaining between them. CDR3 coding DNA: TGTGCCAGCAGCTTAGAAATGGTTAGCTCCTACAATGAGCAGTTCTTC. This codes for CASSLEMVSSYNEQFF.

This chain joins TRBV29-1 and TRBJ2-7, with D uncertain. CDR3 length equals 12 residues. Germline assignment: CDR1 SQVTM and CDR2 ANQGSEA. V lost 3 bases to trimming and J lost 2 bases, with 8 bases between them. In DNA, the CDR3 is TGCAGCGTTGAGAGCGAAACCTACGAGCAGTACTTC. Its protein product is CSVESETYEQYF.

This clone has just a few counts. The rearrangement links TRBV15 to TRBJ1-5, with D possibly being TRBD1 (6 bases). Between the trimmed V and J ends, which lost 1 base and 6 bases, there was a span of 10 bases. Germline V lookup: CDR1 LNHNV, CDR2 YYDKDF (reference sequence). The CDR3 has 14 amino acids. CDR3 DNA: TGTGCCACCAGCAGAGGGGGGGGGCTTCAGCCCCAGCATTTT. Its protein product is CATSRGGGLQPQHF.

This sequence joins TRBV9 and TRBJ1-3, with 9 bases aligning to TRBD1. V was pared by 1 base and J by 4 bases, with 6 bases of the junction left unmatched. The CDR3 extends over 16 amino acids. The germline CDR1 and CDR2 sequences are SGDLS and YYNGEE. CDR3 residues: CASSVMGQGRGNTIYF. CDR3 coding DNA: TGTGCCAGCAGCGTAATGGGACAGGGAAGGGGAAACACCATATATTTT.

The chain couples TRBV28 to TRBJ1-4; D is uncertain. CDR3 length equals 16 residues. Trimming pared 7 bases from V and 7 bases from J, leaving 22 bases between. Looked up from germline, CDR1 is MDHEN and CDR2 is SYDVKM. CDR3 sequence (DNA): TGTGCCAGCACCCCCGCCCGGGCCGCGGAGGGTGAAAAACTGTTTTTT. Its translation: CASTPARAAEGEKLFF.

This chain uses TRBV5-1 with TRBJ2-3, with 8 bases matching TRBD2. After removal of 0 bases from V and 1 base from J, the junction contained 7 bases not matched to a gene. The CDR3 totals 17 residues. Germline V gene data show CDR1 as SGHRS and CDR2 as YFSETQ. The CDR3 DNA is TGCGCCAGCAGCTTGGTCCTACTAGCGGAGGGCACAGATACGCAGTATTTT. This codes for CASSLVLLAEGTDTQYF.

The gene calls are TRBV10-1 and TRBJ2-1, with 8 bases identical to TRBD1. V lost 5 bases to trimming and J lost 7 bases; unmatched junction nucleotides: 7. The length of the CDR3 is 14 residues. Per germline, CDR1 WNHNN and CDR2 SYGVQD (reference sequence). The CDR3 loop reads CASSLTGAGNEQFF. In nucleotides, the CDR3 is TGCGCCAGCAGTTTGACAGGGGCGGGAAATGAGCAGTTCTTC.

This clone has a single count. The genes are TRBV27 and TRBJ2-5; TRBD1 matches at 7 bases. The assigned J gene may be wrong: the sequence end matches TRBJ2-7 better. The CDR3 extends over 15 amino acids. Germline values: CDR1 MNHEY, CDR2 SMNVEV (reference sequence). In DNA form, the CDR3 reads TGTGCCAGCAGTTCTTGGACAGGCCCATCCTACGAGCAGTACTTC. This sequence encodes CASSSWTGPSYEQYF.

This chain links TRBV5-6 with TRBJ1-6, with 8 bases that match TRBD1. The CDR3 loop spans 15 amino acids. V gave up 5 bases and J gave up 8 bases; unmatched junction bases: 9. Germline V gene lookup returns CDR1 SGHDT and CDR2 YYEEEE. CDR3 sequence reads: CASSVLGTGDSPLHF. The CDR3 DNA follows: TGTGCCAGCAGTGTCCTAGGGACAGGAGATTCACCCCTCCACTTT.

V and J are TRBV2 and TRBJ2-1, with 8 bases aligning to TRBD2. The CDR3 sequence is 14 residues long. Germline V gives CDR1 SNHLY, CDR2 FYNNEI. Losses at the gene ends were 3 bases for V and 4 bases for J; bases not matched to a gene: 2. CDR3 amino acids: CASSDERGYNEQFF. The DNA for the CDR3 is TGTGCCAGCAGTGACGAGCGGGGGTACAATGAGCAGTTCTTC.

This sequence joins TRBV29-1 and TRBJ2-4, with a tentative D call TRBD1 (6 bases). The germline CDR1 and CDR2 sequences are SQVTM and ANQGSEA. Deletions cut 7 bases from V and 15 bases from J, with 19 bases between. The CDR3 loop spans 11 amino acids. The CDR3: CSAGTQGLWYF. The DNA of the CDR3 is TGCAGCGCCGGAACACAGGGTTTGTGGTACTTC.

The chain carries TRBV4-3 and TRBJ2-7, with TRBD1 matching 8 bases. The V segment lost 0 bases and the J segment 0 bases; nucleotides outside the gene matches: 4. This CDR3 region has 16 residues. Germline V gene data show CDR1 as LGHNA and CDR2 as YSLEER. The CDR3 here is CASSQELTGASYEQYF. CDR3 DNA sequence: TGCGCCAGCAGCCAAGAGTTGACAGGGGCCTCCTACGAGCAGTACTTC.

This chain uses TRBV6-5 with TRBJ1-3; D not certain. Germline V gene sequence: CDR1 MNHEY, CDR2 SVGAGI. The CDR3 consists of 16 residues. Deletions cut 0 bases from V and 3 bases from J, with 12 bases between. CDR3 loop: CASSYSRASSGNTIYF. The CDR3 DNA sequence: TGTGCCAGCAGTTACTCGCGGGCATCGAGTGGAAACACCATATATTTT.

This clone was seen only once. The chain uses TRBV4-3 and TRBJ2-7; 12 bases are a match to TRBD2. This CDR3 has 16 residues. CDR1 is LGHNA and CDR2 is YSLEER in the germline V gene. Unmatched junction bases numbered 6, after V lost 3 bases and J lost 3 bases. CDR3 DNA: TGCGCCAGCAGCCAGGGGACTAGCGGGTCCCTCTACGAGCAGTACTTC. Protein product: CASSQGTSGSLYEQYF.